One and the same sample provided the 21 T cell receptor beta chains below, sequenced in a study of blood T cells in healthy people across ages. A J-beta primer mix and a sample-barcoded 5' primer were used in a second PCR of roughly 6 to 11 cycles. In TCRdb, the 5' RACE reads were re-called with MiXCR into one record per CDR3 protein. The sample includes 540,000 or so distinct CDR3 sequences, 25% to 30% of them seen just once. Sequencing input: blood. The receptors derive from a woman aged 70-85 years in good health.

The J gene is TRBJ1-2, the V gene TRBV6-5; 8 bases match TRBD1. Trimming removed 2 bases from V and 8 bases from J; junction bases left unmatched: 7. The CDR3 consists of 14 residues. The V gene's germline CDR1 is MNHEY and CDR2 SVGAGI. The CDR3 reads CASSYKSGGMGYTF. DNA for the CDR3: TGTGCCAGCAGTTACAAGTCAGGGGGCATGGGCTACACCTTC.

This clonotype appeared a few times. V is TRBV5-1 and J is TRBJ2-5; D uncertain. The CDR3 runs to 13 residues. The germline CDR1 and CDR2 sequences are SGHRS and YFSETQ. With 0 bases removed from V and 5 bases from J, the gap between germline ends came to 8 bases. CDR3: CASSLDRRETQYF. CDR3 nucleotide sequence: TGCGCCAGCAGCTTGGATCGAAGGGAGACCCAGTACTTC. Variable domain in full (rest from reference TRBV5-1 and TRBJ2-5): KAGVTQTPRYLIKTRGQQVTLSCSPISGHRSVSWYQQTPGQGLQFLFEYFSETQRNKGNFPGRFSGRQFSNSRSEMNVSTLELGDSALYLCASSLDRRETQYFGPGTRLLVL.

The gene calls are TRBV27 and TRBJ2-5; no clear D gene. This CDR3 contains 13 residues. Trimming pared 6 bases from V and 2 bases from J, leaving 10 bases between. Germline CDR1 and CDR2: MNHEY and SMNVEV (reference sequence). The CDR3 loop is CASRAVLQETQYF. DNA for the CDR3: TGTGCCAGCAGGGCAGTTTTACAAGAGACCCAGTACTTC.

The CDR3 DNA follows: TGTGCCAGCAGCTTACAGACAGGGGGCCCAGATACGCAGTATTTT. As protein: CASSLQTGGPDTQYF. V usage is TRBV7-6 and J usage is TRBJ2-3; 10 bases are shared with TRBD1. Unmatched junction bases numbered 3, after V lost 2 bases and J lost 4 bases. This CDR3 is 15 amino acids long. CDR1 is SGHVS and CDR2 is FNYEAQ in the germline V gene.

This clonotype was seen many times. This chain connects TRBV6-6 to TRBJ2-5, with D possibly called TRBD1 or TRBD2 (5 bases each). The germline V and J ends were trimmed by 2 bases and 5 bases, with 15 bases remaining between them. From germline, CDR1 is MNHNY and CDR2 SVGAGI (reference sequence). The CDR3 consists of 15 residues. The CDR3 reads CASSYGDPRTETQYF. In DNA, the CDR3 is TGTGCCAGCAGTTACGGGGACCCCAGAACCGAGACCCAGTACTTC.

In DNA, the CDR3 is TGTGCCAGCAGCGCCACGCAGGACCGTCAAGAGACCCAGTACTTC. Translation gives CASSATQDRQETQYF. The chain employs TRBV2 and TRBJ2-5; D remains ambiguous. CDR1 is SNHLY, CDR2 FYNNEI, per germline. The CDR3 has 15 residues. The V end was cut by 6 bases, the J end by 2 bases, with 16 bases between.

The chain has TRBV21-1 and TRBJ2-7; the table's D gene call, TRBD1, was not cross checked with the DNA. TRBV21-1 is recorded as a pseudogene. The CDR3 has 15 amino acids. The CDR3 loop reads CASRPTGTGFYEQYF. DNA for the CDR3: TGTGCCAGCAGACCCACCGGGACAGGGTTCTACGAGCAGTACTTC.

This clonotype has a handful of counts. V gene TRBV29-1 combines with J gene TRBJ2-5; 7 bases agree with TRBD1. The CDR3 totals 14 residues. The trim removed 7 bases at V and 1 base at J, leaving 9 bases unmatched. CDR1 SQVTM and CDR2 ANQGSEA come from the germline V gene. The CDR3 here is CSAIRGTAQETQYF. Here the CDR3 DNA reads TGCAGCGCCATCCGAGGGACAGCCCAAGAGACCCAGTACTTC.

With respect to this clonotype: This likely comes from a read error, as the CDR3 has no conserved phenylalanine or tryptophan at its end. The DNA is left out, because the CDR3 cannot be placed on it with certainty; the CDR3 is given as TCRdb lists it. V gene TRBV5-1 combines with J gene TRBJ2-4; the D call of TRBD1 is as the table states it, not checked on the DNA. Germline V gene lookup returns CDR1 SGHRS and CDR2 YFSETQ. The CDR3 region is 9 residues in length, termini included. CDR3 sequence reads: CASSLAGTV.

V gene TRBV28 combines with J gene TRBJ1-2; D is unclear. V lost 2 bases, J lost 3 bases, and 13 bases lay in between. The CDR3 sequence is 15 residues long. Germline lookup yields CDR1 MDHEN and CDR2 SYDVKM. CDR3 residues: CASSLPSGRHYGYTF. The DNA for the CDR3 is TGTGCCAGCAGTTTACCGTCCGGGAGACACTATGGCTACACCTTC.

This clonotype was observed a single time. It is likely a read error, because the conserved phenylalanine at the end of the CDR3 is missing. The chain carries TRBV5-1 and TRBJ1-2; 7 positions match TRBD1. V lost 0 bases and J lost 4; bases outside the gene matches: 12. The CDR3 length is 17 residues. Germline V gene sequence: CDR1 SGHRS, CDR2 YFSETQ. The DNA of the CDR3 is TGCGCCAGCAGCTTGGATCTATATGGGGGACAGAGCTATGGCTACACCCTC. This translates into CASSLDLYGGQSYGYTL.

This chain connects TRBV12-3 or TRBV12-4 to TRBJ2-5, with TRBD2 matching 13 bases. Trimming removed 4 bases from V and 9 bases from J; junction bases left unmatched: 2. This CDR3 has 13 residues. CDR3: CASSSGTSGAQYF. CDR3 DNA: TGTGCCAGCAGTTCCGGGACTAGCGGGGCCCAGTACTTC.

The genes are TRBV6-5 and TRBJ1-5; perhaps TRBD1 as D (5 bases). This CDR3 region has 15 residues. Germline CDR1 and CDR2: MNHEY and SVGAGI. V dropped 5 bases and J dropped 3 bases, with 14 bases sitting between them. The CDR3 nucleotides are TGTGCCAGCAGTCCAGCTGGGGGGAACAATCAGCCCCAGCATTTT. Its protein is CASSPAGGNNQPQHF.

This chain links TRBV20-1 with TRBJ2-5, with 8 bases lining up with TRBD2. V was pared by 8 bases and J by 4 bases, with 9 bases of the junction left unmatched. The germline V gene has CDR1 DFQATT and CDR2 SNEGSKA (reference sequence). This CDR3 comprises 13 residues. In DNA, the CDR3 is TGCAGTCCGACGGGGGGGAGGGGAGAGACCCAGTACTTC. Amino acids: CSPTGGRGETQYF.

This clonotype was picked up a small number of times. This chain links TRBV6-1 with TRBJ2-5; 13 bases fit TRBD2. This CDR3 is 16 amino acids long. The V and J ends lost 8 bases and 5 bases, in that order; junction bases with no gene match: 11. CDR1 is MNHNS, CDR2 SASEGT, per germline. CDR3 protein: CASGDTSGGAWETQYF. Written as DNA, the CDR3 is TGTGCCAGCGGCGACACTAGCGGGGGGGCTTGGGAGACCCAGTACTTC.

This clonotype appeared a few times. V usage is TRBV12-3 or TRBV12-4 and J usage is TRBJ2-3; 7 nucleotides align to TRBD2. The CDR3 has 15 residues. V shed 6 bases, J shed 2 bases, and the junction held 8 bases outside the gene matches. The CDR3 nucleotides read TGTGCCAGCAGCCACCCAGGACTAGTCACAGATACGCAGTATTTT. Protein product: CASSHPGLVTDTQYF.

This clonotype has a handful of counts. This rearrangement joins TRBV20-1 to TRBJ1-6; D uncertain. The CDR3 is 14 amino acids. Germline lookup yields CDR1 DFQATT and CDR2 SNEGSKA (reference sequence). Deletions cut 0 bases from V and 10 bases from J, with 13 bases between. The CDR3 DNA follows: TGCAGTGCTAGAGATCCACGTTGGGTCTCACCCCTCCACTTT. It translates to CSARDPRWVSPLHF.

This chain connects TRBV4-2 to TRBJ2-7; D gene unclear. Per germline, CDR1 LGHNA and CDR2 YNFKEQ. V was pared by 5 bases and J by 0 bases, with 11 bases between. The CDR3 spans 14 residues. The CDR3 region is CASSTRRSSYEQYF. The CDR3 nucleotides read TGTGCCAGCAGCACCCGCAGGAGCTCCTACGAGCAGTACTTC.

At least ten counts were recorded for this clonotype. J is TRBJ2-1 and V is TRBV29-1; D not resolved. The germline V gene encodes CDR1 SQVTM and CDR2 ANQGSEA. V lost 3 bases and J 7 bases, leaving 10 bases between the germline ends. CDR3 length equals 12 residues. The CDR3 nucleotides read TGCAGCGTTGAGGGCAGTCCTAATGAGCAGTTCTTC. Amino acids: CSVEGSPNEQFF.

This clonotype was seen a handful of times. Germline and junction disagree at one end, which may indicate a read error. The chain has TRBV9 and TRBJ1-3; D gene unclear. Looked up from germline, CDR1 is SGDLS and CDR2 is YYNGEE. The CDR3 contains 13 residues. This chain's CDR3 is CASSPYSGNAIYF. The CDR3, as DNA: TGTGCCAGCAGCCCCTACTCTGGAAACGCCATATATTTT.

V is TRBV27 and J is TRBJ2-5, with D unresolved. The V gene's germline CDR1 is MNHEY and CDR2 SMNVEV (reference sequence). The CDR3 consists of 13 residues. V was pared by 3 bases and J by 6 bases, with 11 bases between. The CDR3 DNA sequence: TGTGCCAGCAGTTTTGCCCGTAGGAAGACCCAGTACTTC. Translating it yields CASSFARRKTQYF.